This T cell receptor (beta chain) was sequenced in a study of shared clonotypes between healthy human individuals. Donors included only healthy HIV-negative adults lacking recent acute infections or vaccinations. Each sample came from a Caucasian adult donor living in Nashville, Tennessee. The CDR3 consists of 13 residues. The germline V gene encodes CDR1 ENHRY and CDR2 SYGVKD. With V trimmed by 2 bases and J by 4 bases, 1 base remained unmatched. Loaded into unsorted PBMC replicate PCRs was about 0.3 ug DNA, about 30,000 T cell genomes. Generated by immunoSEQ multiplex PCR, the TCRdb table keeps only in-frame clones and is missing some. Of about 96,000 clones listed, less than 60% were seen once; the top ten hold approximately 16%.

Sample: PBMCs. This chain uses TRBV10-3 with TRBJ1-2, with 7 nucleotides matching TRBD1. The TCR comes from a woman aged 40 to 50 in good health. Some clones in this sample may be carry-over from other donors' samples. The chain's CDR3 is CAISEGQVYGYTF. CDR3 DNA sequence: TGTGCCATCAGTGAGGGACAGGTCTATGGCTACACCTTC.